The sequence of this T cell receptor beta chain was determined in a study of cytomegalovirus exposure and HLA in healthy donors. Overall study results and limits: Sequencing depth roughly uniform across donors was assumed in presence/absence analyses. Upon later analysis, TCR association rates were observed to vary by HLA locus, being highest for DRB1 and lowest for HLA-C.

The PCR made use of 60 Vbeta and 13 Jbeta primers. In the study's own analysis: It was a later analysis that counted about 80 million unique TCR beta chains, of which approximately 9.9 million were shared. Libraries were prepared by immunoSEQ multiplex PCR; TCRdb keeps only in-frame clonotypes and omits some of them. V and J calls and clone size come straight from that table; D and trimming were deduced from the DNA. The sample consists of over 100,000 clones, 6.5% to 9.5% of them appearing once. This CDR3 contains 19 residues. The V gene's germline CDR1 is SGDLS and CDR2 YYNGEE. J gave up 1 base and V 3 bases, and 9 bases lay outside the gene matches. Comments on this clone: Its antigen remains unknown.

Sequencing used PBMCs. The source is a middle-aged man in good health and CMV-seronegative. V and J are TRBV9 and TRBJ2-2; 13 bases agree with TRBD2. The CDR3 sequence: CASSGRRLAGGRNTGELFF. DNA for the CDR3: TGTGCCAGCAGCGGTAGGAGACTAGCGGGGGGCCGGAACACCGGGGAGCTGTTTTTT.